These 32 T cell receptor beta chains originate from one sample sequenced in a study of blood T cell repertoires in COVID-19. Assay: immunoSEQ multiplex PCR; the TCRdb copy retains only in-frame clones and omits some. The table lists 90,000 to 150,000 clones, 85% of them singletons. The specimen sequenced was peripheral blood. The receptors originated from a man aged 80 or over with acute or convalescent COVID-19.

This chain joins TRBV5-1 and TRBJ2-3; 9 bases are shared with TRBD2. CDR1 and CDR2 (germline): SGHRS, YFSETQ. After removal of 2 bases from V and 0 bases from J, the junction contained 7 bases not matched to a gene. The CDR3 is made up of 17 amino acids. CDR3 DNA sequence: TGCGCCAGCAGCTTTAAACCTAGCGGGGAGAGCACAGATACGCAGTATTTT. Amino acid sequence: CASSFKPSGESTDTQYF.

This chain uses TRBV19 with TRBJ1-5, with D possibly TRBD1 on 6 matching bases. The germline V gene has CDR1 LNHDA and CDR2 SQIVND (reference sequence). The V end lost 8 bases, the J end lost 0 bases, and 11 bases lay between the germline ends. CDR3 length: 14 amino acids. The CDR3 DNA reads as TGTGCCAGTTGCCGACAGGTTAGCAATCAGCCCCAGCATTTT. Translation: CASCRQVSNQPQHF.

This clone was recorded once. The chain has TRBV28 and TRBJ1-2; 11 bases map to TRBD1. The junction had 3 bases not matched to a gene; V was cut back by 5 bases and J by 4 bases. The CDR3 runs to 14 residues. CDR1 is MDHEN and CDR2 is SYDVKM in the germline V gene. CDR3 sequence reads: CASSTGTGGYGYTF. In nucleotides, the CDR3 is TGTGCCAGCAGTACCGGGACAGGGGGCTATGGCTACACCTTC.

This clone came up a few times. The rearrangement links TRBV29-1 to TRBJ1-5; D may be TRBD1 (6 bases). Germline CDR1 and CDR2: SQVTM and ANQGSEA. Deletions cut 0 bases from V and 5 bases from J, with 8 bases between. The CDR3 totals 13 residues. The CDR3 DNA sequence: TGCAGCGTTGAAGAGGACAGATATCAGCCCCAGCATTTT. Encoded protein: CSVEEDRYQPQHF.

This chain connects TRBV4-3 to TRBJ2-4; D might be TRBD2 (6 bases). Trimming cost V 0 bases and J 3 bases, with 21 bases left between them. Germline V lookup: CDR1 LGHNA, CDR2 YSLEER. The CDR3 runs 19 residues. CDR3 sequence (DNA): TGCGCCAGCAGCCAAGAAAGAGGAATGACGGGAGCGGGCAAAAACATTCAGTACTTC. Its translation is CASSQERGMTGAGKNIQYF.

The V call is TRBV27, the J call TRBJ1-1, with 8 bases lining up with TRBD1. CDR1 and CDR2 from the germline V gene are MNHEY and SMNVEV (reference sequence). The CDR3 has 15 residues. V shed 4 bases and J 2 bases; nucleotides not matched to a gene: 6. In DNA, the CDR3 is TGTGCCAGCAGTTACCAGGGGGCCGTTAACACTGAAGCTTTCTTT. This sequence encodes CASSYQGAVNTEAFF.

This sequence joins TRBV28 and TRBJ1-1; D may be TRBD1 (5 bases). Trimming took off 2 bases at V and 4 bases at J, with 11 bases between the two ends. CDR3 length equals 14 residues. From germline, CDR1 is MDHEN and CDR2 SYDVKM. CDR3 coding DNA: TGTGCCAGCAGTTTACCAGGGCTTGGCACTGAAGCTTTCTTT. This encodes CASSLPGLGTEAFF.

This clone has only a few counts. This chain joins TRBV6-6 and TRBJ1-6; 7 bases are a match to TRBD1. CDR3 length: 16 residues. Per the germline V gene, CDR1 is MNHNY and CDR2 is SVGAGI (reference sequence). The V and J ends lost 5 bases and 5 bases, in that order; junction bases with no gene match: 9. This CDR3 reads CASSRSWTGNNSPLHF. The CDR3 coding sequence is TGTGCCAGCAGTCGATCGTGGACAGGAAATAATTCACCCCTCCACTTT.

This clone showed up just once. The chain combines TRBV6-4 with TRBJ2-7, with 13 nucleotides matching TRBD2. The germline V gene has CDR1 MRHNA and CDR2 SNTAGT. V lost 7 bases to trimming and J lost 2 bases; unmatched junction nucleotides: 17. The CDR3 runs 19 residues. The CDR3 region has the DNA TGTGCCAGCACTCCCAAACTAGCGGGAGGGCCCTGTGGGGCCTACGAGCAGTACTTC. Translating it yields CASTPKLAGGPCGAYEQYF.

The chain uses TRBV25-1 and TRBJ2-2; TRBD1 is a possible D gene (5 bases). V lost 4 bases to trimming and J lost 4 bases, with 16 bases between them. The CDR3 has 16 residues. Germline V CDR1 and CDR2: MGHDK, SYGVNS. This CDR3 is CASSGPQGSGTGELFF. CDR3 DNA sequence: TGTGCCAGCAGTGGGCCCCAGGGTTCGGGCACCGGGGAGCTGTTTTTT.

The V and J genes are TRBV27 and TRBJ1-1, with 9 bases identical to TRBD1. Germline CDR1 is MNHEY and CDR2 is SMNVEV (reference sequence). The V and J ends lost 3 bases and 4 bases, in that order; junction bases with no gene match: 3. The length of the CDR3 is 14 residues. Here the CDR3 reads CASSFGTGSTEAFF. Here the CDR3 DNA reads TGTGCCAGCAGTTTTGGGACAGGGTCCACTGAAGCTTTCTTT.

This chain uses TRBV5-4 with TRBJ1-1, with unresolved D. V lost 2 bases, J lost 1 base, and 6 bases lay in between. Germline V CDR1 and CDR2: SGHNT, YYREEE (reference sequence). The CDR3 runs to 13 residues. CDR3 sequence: CASSLTKNTEAFF. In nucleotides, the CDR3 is TGTGCCAGCAGCTTAACAAAGAACACTGAAGCTTTCTTT.

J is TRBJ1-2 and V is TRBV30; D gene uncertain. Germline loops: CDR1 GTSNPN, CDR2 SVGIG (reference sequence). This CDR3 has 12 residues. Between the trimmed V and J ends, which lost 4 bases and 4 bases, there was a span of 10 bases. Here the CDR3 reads CAWNGCVYGYTF. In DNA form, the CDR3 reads TGTGCCTGGAACGGGTGCGTCTATGGCTACACCTTC.

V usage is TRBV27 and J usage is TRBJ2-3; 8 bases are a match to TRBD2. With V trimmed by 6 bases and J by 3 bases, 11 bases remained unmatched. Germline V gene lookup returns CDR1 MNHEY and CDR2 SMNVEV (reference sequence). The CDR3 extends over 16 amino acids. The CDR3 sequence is CASSSLTGGRTDTQYF. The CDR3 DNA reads TGTGCCAGCAGCTCCCTAACGGGGGGGCGGACAGATACGCAGTATTTT.

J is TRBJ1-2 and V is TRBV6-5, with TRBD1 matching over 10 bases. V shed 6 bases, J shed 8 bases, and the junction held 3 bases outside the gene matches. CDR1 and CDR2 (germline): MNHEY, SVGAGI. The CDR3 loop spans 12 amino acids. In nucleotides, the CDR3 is TGTGCCAGCAGGACAGGGGGCAGGGGCTACACCTTC. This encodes CASRTGGRGYTF.

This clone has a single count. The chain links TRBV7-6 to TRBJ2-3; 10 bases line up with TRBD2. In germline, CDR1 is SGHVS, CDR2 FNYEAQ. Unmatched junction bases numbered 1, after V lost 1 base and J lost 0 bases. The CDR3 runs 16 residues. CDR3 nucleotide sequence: TGTGCCAGCAGCTTAGGGACTAGCGGAAGCACAGATACGCAGTATTTT. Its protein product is CASSLGTSGSTDTQYF.

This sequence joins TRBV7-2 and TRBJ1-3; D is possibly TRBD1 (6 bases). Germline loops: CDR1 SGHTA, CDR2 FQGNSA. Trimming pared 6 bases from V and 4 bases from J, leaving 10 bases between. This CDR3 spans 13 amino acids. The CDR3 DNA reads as TGTGCCAGCAGTTCCGGGACAGGAAACACCATATATTTT. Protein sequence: CASSSGTGNTIYF.

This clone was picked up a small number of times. The DNA of the CDR3 is TGTGCCAGTAGCCAGCAACAGGGGTGGAAAGAAGCTTTCTTT. Translating gives CASSQQQGWKEAFF. This rearrangement joins TRBV19 to TRBJ1-1, with TRBD1 matching over 7 bases. V trimming: 6 bases; J trimming: 8 bases; junction bases outside the gene matches: 12. CDR1 is LNHDA, CDR2 SQIVND, per germline (reference sequence). This CDR3 is built from 14 residues.

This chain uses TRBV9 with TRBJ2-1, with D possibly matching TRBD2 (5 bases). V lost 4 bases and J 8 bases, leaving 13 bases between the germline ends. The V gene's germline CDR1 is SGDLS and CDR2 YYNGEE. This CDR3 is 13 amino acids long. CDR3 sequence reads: CASSMPSGDEQFF. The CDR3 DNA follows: TGTGCCAGCAGCATGCCAAGCGGCGATGAGCAGTTCTTC.

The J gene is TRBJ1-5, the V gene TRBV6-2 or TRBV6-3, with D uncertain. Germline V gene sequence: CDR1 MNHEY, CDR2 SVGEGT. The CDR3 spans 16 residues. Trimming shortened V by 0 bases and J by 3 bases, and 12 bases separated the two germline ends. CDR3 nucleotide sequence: TGTGCCAGCAGTTACTCGACCTCCGGGAACAATCAGCCCCAGCATTTT. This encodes CASSYSTSGNNQPQHF.

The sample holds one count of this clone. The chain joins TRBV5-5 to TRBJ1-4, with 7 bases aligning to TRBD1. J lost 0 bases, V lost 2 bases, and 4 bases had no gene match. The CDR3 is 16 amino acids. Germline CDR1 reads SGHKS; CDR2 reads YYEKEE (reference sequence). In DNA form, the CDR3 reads TGTGCCAGCAGCTTCCGGGACAGCACAACTAATGAAAAACTGTTTTTT. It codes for CASSFRDSTTNEKLFF. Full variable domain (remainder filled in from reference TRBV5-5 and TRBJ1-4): DAGVTQSPTHLIKTRGQQVTLRCSPISGHKSVSWYQQVLGQGPQFIFQYYEKEERGRGNFPDRFSARQFPNYSSELNVNALLLGDSALYLCASSFRDSTTNEKLFFGSGTQLSVL.

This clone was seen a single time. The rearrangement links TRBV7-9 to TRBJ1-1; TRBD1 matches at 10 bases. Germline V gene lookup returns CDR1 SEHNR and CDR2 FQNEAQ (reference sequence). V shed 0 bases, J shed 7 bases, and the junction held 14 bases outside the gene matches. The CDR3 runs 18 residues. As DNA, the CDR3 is TGTGCCAGCAGCTTAGCGCTGACAGGGGGCGCTGGAGCCCTTGAAGCTTTCTTT. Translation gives CASSLALTGGAGALEAFF.

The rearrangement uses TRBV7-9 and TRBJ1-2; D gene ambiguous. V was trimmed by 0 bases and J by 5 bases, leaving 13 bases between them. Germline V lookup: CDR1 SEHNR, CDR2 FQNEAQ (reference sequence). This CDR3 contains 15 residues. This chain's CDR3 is CASSLAGSGVYGYTF. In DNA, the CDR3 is TGTGCCAGCAGCTTAGCAGGTTCCGGAGTATATGGCTACACCTTC. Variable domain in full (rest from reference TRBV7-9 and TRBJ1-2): DTGVSQNPRHKITKRGQNVTFRCDPISEHNRLYWYRQTLGQGPEFLTYFQNEAQLEKSRLLSDRFSAERPKGSFSTLEIQRTEQGDSAMYLCASSLAGSGVYGYTFGSGTRLTVV.

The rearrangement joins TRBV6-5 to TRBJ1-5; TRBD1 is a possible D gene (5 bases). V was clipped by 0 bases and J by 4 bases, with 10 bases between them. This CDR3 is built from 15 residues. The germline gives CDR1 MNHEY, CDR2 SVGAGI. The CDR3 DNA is TGTGCCAGCAGTTACTCGAGGCAGGGAAATCAGCCCCAGCATTTT. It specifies CASSYSRQGNQPQHF.

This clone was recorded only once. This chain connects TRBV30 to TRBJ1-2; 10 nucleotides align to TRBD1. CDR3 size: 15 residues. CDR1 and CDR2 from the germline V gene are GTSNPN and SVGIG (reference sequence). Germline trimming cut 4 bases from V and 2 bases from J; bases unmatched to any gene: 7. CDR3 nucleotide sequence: TGTGCCTGGACGGGGGACAGGGGTGGGAACTATGGCTACACCTTC. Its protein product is CAWTGDRGGNYGYTF.

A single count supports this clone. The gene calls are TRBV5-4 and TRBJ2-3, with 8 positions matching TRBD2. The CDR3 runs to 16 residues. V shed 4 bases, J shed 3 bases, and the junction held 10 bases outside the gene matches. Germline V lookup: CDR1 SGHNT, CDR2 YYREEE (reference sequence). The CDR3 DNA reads TGTGCCAGCAGCGTCCCGGGGGCGGGGGGAACAGATACGCAGTATTTT. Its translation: CASSVPGAGGTDTQYF.

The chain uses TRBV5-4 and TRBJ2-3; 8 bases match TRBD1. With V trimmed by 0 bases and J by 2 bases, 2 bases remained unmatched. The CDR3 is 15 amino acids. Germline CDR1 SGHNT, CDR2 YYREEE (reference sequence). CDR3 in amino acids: CASSLGQGNTDTQYF. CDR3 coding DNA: TGTGCCAGCAGCTTGGGACAGGGGAACACAGATACGCAGTATTTT. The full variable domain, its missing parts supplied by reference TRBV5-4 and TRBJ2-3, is ETGVTQSPTHLIKTRGQQVTLRCSSQSGHNTVSWYQQALGQGPQFIFQYYREEENGRGNFPPRFSGLQFPNYSSELNVNALELDDSALYLCASSLGQGNTDTQYFGPGTRLTVL.

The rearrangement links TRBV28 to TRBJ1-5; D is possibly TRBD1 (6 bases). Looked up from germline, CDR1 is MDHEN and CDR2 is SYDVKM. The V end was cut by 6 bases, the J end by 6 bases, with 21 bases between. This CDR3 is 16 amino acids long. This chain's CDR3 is CASSRSGGGKGQPQHF. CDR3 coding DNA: TGTGCCAGCAGCCGAAGCGGGGGGGGCAAGGGTCAGCCCCAGCATTTT.

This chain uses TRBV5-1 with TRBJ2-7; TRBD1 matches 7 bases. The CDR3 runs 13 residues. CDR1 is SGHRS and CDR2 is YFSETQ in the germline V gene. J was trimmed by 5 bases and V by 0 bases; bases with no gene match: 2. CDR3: CASSLDRGDEQYF. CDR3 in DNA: TGCGCCAGCAGCTTGGACAGGGGAGACGAGCAGTACTTC.

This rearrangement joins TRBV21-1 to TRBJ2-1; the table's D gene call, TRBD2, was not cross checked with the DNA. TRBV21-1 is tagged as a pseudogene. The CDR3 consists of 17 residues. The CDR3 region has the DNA TGTGCCAGCAGCAAATATCGAAGGGGGCTAGCGGGAGGTGAGCAGTTCTTC. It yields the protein CASSKYRRGLAGGEQFF.

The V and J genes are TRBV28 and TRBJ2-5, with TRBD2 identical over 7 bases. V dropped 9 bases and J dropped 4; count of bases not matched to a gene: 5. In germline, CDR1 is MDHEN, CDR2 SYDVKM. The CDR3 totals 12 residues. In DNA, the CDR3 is TGTGCCAGTTACGGGGGGATAGAGACCCAGTACTTC. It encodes CASYGGIETQYF.

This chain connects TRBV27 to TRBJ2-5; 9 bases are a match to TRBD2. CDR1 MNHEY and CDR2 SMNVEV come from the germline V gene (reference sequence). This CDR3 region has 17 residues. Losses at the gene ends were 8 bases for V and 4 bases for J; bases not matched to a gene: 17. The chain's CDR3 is CASPRLEREDAGETQYF. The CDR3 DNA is TGTGCCAGCCCCAGGTTGGAGCGGGAGGACGCTGGAGAGACCCAGTACTTC.